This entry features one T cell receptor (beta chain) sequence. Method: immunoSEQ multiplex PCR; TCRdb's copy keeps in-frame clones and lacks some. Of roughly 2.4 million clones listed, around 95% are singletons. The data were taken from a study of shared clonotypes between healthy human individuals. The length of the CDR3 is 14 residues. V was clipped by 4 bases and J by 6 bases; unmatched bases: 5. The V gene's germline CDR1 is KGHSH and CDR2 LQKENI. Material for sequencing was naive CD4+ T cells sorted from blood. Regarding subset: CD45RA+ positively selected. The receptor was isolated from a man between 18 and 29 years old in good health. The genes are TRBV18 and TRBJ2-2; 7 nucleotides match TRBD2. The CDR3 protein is CASSLTSFAGELFF. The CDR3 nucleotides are TGTGCCAGCTCACTGACTAGCTTCGCCGGGGAGCTGTTTTTT.